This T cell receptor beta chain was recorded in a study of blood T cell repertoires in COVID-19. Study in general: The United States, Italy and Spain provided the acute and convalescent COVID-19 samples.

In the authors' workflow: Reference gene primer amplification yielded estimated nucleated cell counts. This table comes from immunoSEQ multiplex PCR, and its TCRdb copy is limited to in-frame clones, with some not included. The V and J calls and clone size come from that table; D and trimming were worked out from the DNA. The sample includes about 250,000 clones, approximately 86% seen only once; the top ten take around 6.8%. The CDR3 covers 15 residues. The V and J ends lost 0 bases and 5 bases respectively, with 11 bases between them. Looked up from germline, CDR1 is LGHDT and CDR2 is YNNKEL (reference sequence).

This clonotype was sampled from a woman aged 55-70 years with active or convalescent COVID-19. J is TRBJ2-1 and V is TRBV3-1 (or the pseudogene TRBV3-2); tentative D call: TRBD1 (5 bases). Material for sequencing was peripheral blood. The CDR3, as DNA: TGTGCCAGCAGCCAAGAAGGGGCGCGTCACAATGAGCAGTTCTTC. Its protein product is CASSQEGARHNEQFF.